This TCR beta chain stems from a study of blood T cell repertoires in COVID-19. Study details: Italy, Spain and the United States were the sources of the convalescent and acute COVID-19 samples.

During active infection, Seattle patients enrolled and were then monitored through disease. As originally analysed: Amplification with reference gene primers provided the estimates of nucleated cell counts. The repertoire was sequenced with immunoSEQ multiplex PCR; TCRdb's copy has only in-frame clones and lacks some. The V and J calls and the clone size are those of that table, but D and trimming were determined from the DNA. The sample includes about 73,000 clones, approximately 77% of them seen just once. The material sequenced was peripheral blood. The source of this sequence is a man in his 70s with COVID-19, enrolled during active disease.

Written as DNA, the CDR3 is TGTGCCAGCAGCGCCTTGCGCACCGGGGAGCTGTTTTTT. It translates to CASSALRTGELFF. The V gene is TRBV9, the J gene TRBJ2-2, with no clear D. V was shortened by 3 bases and J by 4 bases, with 7 bases between the two germline ends. The CDR3 runs to 13 residues. The germline gives CDR1 SGDLS, CDR2 YYNGEE.